Each of the 16 T cell receptor beta chains below was sequenced from the same sample in a study of shared clonotypes between healthy human individuals. Assay: immunoSEQ multiplex PCR; the TCRdb copy retains only in-frame clones and omits some. The sample carries about 1.5 million clones, 98% recorded once. Sequencing used naive CD4+ T cells sorted from blood. Subset denoted: CD45RA+ positively selected. All receptors derive from a man aged 25-45 years in good health.

V gene TRBV28 combines with J gene TRBJ2-1; weak D call: TRBD2 (6 bases). Germline V gene sequence: CDR1 MDHEN, CDR2 SYDVKM. This CDR3 is 17 amino acids long. Deletions cut 4 bases from V and 3 bases from J, with 19 bases between. The DNA for the CDR3 is TGTGCCAGCAGTTCAACACTCGGGAGTAACCACTACAATGAGCAGTTCTTC. It specifies CASSSTLGSNHYNEQFF. Full variable domain (rest looked up from reference TRBV28 and TRBJ2-1): DVKVTQSSRYLVKRTGEKVFLECVQDMDHENMFWYRQDPGLGLRLIYFSYDVKMKEKGDIPEGYSVSREKKERFSLILESASTNQTSMYLCASSSTLGSNHYNEQFFGPGTRLTVL.

The chain is built from TRBV19 and TRBJ2-5; 11 bases are a match to TRBD2. Germline values: CDR1 LNHDA, CDR2 SQIVND (reference sequence). The V and J ends lost 7 bases and 4 bases, in that order; junction bases with no gene match: 5. This CDR3 is 14 amino acids long. CDR3 sequence: CASKLAGGRETQYF. The CDR3 DNA sequence: TGTGCCAGTAAGCTAGCGGGAGGACGAGAGACCCAGTACTTC.

DNA of the CDR3: TGTGCCAGCAGCCCCAGGGGCGGGACAGCCACAGATACGCAGTATTTT. Amino acid sequence: CASSPRGGTATDTQYF. The chain carries TRBV11-3 and TRBJ2-3, with a possible D match to TRBD1 (7 bases). The CDR3 totals 16 residues. V was pared by 5 bases and J by 2 bases, with 17 bases between. Germline V CDR1 and CDR2: SGHNT, YENEEA.

This chain uses TRBV5-1 with TRBJ2-1, with 8 nucleotides matching TRBD1. Germline CDR1 reads SGHRS; CDR2 reads YFSETQ. The J segment lost 6 bases and the V segment lost 4 bases, leaving 6 bases of the junction unmatched. The CDR3 consists of 14 residues. CDR3 DNA: TGCGCCAGCAGCACGTGGACAGGGAGCAATGAGCAGTTCTTC. This gives the protein CASSTWTGSNEQFF.

J is TRBJ2-5 and V is TRBV19; D gene unclear. CDR3 length: 13 amino acids. CDR1 and CDR2 (germline): LNHDA, SQIVND (reference sequence). Trimming shortened V by 5 bases and J by 3 bases, and 10 bases separated the two germline ends. The CDR3 loop is CASSQVNKETQYF. The CDR3 DNA follows: TGTGCCAGTAGTCAAGTGAACAAAGAGACCCAGTACTTC.

This chain joins TRBV19 and TRBJ1-2; D ambiguous. V gave up 0 bases and J gave up 0 bases, with 8 bases separating them. CDR3 size: 15 residues. Germline V gives CDR1 LNHDA, CDR2 SQIVND (reference sequence). The CDR3 region is CASSIDPISNYGYTF. The DNA for the CDR3 is TGTGCCAGTAGTATAGACCCAATTTCTAACTATGGCTACACCTTC.

The chain couples TRBV9 to TRBJ2-5; 7 bases match TRBD2. The CDR3 length is 17 residues. V was clipped by 0 bases and J by 1 base; unmatched bases: 9. Germline loops: CDR1 SGDLS, CDR2 YYNGEE. CDR3 residues: CASSVDPPGGLQETQYF. The DNA for the CDR3 is TGTGCCAGCAGCGTAGATCCCCCGGGAGGACTCCAAGAGACCCAGTACTTC.

V usage is TRBV6-1 and J usage is TRBJ2-7; possibly TRBD2 for D (5 bases). In germline, CDR1 is MNHNS, CDR2 SASEGT. Trimming stripped 5 bases from V and 3 bases from J, with 8 bases between. The CDR3 runs to 12 residues. Here the CDR3 reads CASSNGLYEQYF. The CDR3 DNA is TGTGCCAGCAGTAACGGACTCTACGAGCAGTACTTC.

V usage is TRBV9 and J usage is TRBJ1-2; D perhaps matches TRBD1 (6 bases). The length of the CDR3 is 15 residues. Between the trimmed V and J ends, which lost 2 bases and 4 bases, there was a span of 15 bases. The germline CDR1 and CDR2 sequences are SGDLS and YYNGEE. CDR3 coding DNA: TGTGCCAGCAGCGTGACTCCGGACAGTCGCTATGGCTACACCTTC. It specifies CASSVTPDSRYGYTF.

Regarding this clone: One junction end does not reproduce the germline sequence, and a read error may be involved. The J gene is TRBJ2-1, the V gene TRBV5-4; no clear D gene. CDR1 SGHNT and CDR2 YYREEE come from the germline V gene (reference sequence). The CDR3 totals 11 residues. The CDR3 loop reads CASSIRSFLVF. The CDR3 bases are TGTGCCAGCAGCATACGGTCCTTTTTAGTCTTC.

The chain joins TRBV11-2 to TRBJ2-3; perhaps TRBD2 as D (6 bases). Germline lookup yields CDR1 SGHAT and CDR2 FQNNGV. The CDR3 contains 16 residues. V lost 1 base and J lost 4, with 15 bases in between. The CDR3 loop reads CASSLGRRDRADTQYF. The CDR3 nucleotides read TGTGCCAGCAGCTTAGGGAGGCGGGATCGCGCAGATACGCAGTATTTT.

The rearrangement joins TRBV10-3 to TRBJ1-2, with 7 bases aligning to TRBD1. CDR1 and CDR2 (germline): ENHRY, SYGVKD. There are 14 residues in the CDR3. Trimming at V came to 4 bases and at J to 8 bases, leaving 10 bases not matched to a gene. CDR3 sequence reads: CAISGTGLPGGYTF. The DNA of the CDR3 is TGTGCCATCAGTGGGACAGGTTTGCCTGGGGGCTACACCTTC.

The chain carries TRBV19 and TRBJ2-4; D is perhaps TRBD2 (5 bases). V lost 0 bases, J lost 8 bases, and 11 bases lay in between. The CDR3 extends over 14 amino acids. Germline CDR1 LNHDA, CDR2 SQIVND (reference sequence). CDR3 sequence (DNA): TGTGCCAGTAGTATAGATCGAGGGATCGACATTCAGTACTTC. Encoded protein: CASSIDRGIDIQYF.

This sequence joins TRBV5-1 and TRBJ2-3; TRBD1 matches 8 bases. Trimming took 0 bases from V and 3 from J; bases not matched to a gene: 6. CDR1 and CDR2 from the germline V gene are SGHRS and YFSETQ. The CDR3 runs to 16 residues. The CDR3 loop is CASSLAWTGNTDTQYF. CDR3 nucleotide sequence: TGCGCCAGCAGCTTGGCTTGGACAGGGAATACAGATACGCAGTATTTT.

The chain couples TRBV28 to TRBJ1-3; unclear D gene. V dropped 7 bases and J dropped 5 bases, with 15 bases sitting between them. The CDR3 length is 14 residues. Germline CDR1 reads MDHEN; CDR2 reads SYDVKM. The CDR3 DNA reads TGTGCCAGCACCCCGCCAGGTCTTAGAAACACCATATATTTT. Residues: CASTPPGLRNTIYF.

The chain uses TRBV30 and TRBJ2-7; D might be TRBD2 (6 bases). This CDR3 is 13 amino acids long. Trimming pared 3 bases from V and 1 base from J, leaving 10 bases between. The V gene's germline CDR1 is GTSNPN and CDR2 SVGIG (reference sequence). The CDR3 sequence: CAWRRDPSYEQYF. CDR3 nucleotide sequence: TGTGCCTGGAGGCGGGACCCTTCCTACGAGCAGTACTTC.